The 30 T cell receptor beta chains below all came from one sample that was sequenced in a study of T cells in women clearing cervical HPV infection. Produced via immunoSEQ multiplex PCR; TCRdb's table is partial and in-frame only. This sample contains about 22,000 clones. The sequenced sample was blood buffy coat. The origin of the receptors is a woman between 18 and 69 years old with a cervical HPV16 infection that either progressed to CIN3+ or cleared (not recorded which).

As regards this clone: The CDR3 end falls 3 residues outside the read, so it is completed with the germline J gene. V gene TRBV20-1 combines with J gene TRBJ2-5; 7 bases map to TRBD1. The CDR3 contains 14 residues. V lost 6 bases and J lost 0; bases outside the gene matches: 7. Germline values: CDR1 DFQATT, CDR2 SNEGSKA (reference sequence). CDR3 DNA (partial): TGCAGTGCGGGGGCAGGGGGATACCAAGAGACC. Residues: CSAGAGGYQET. In full, the CDR3 reads CSAGAGGYQETQYF.

On this clone: Read coverage stops 3 residues before the CDR3 terminus; the germline J gene supplies the remainder. The rearrangement uses TRBV10-3 and TRBJ2-5; 8 nucleotides align to TRBD2. Trimming at V came to 10 bases and at J to 1 base, leaving 8 bases not matched to a gene. The CDR3 consists of 14 residues. Germline V gene data show CDR1 as ENHRY and CDR2 as SYGVKD. The part of the CDR3 DNA that was read is TGTGCCACACGGGATAGCGGGGTCCAAGAGACC. This codes for CATRDSGVQET. The entire CDR3 protein reads CATRDSGVQETQYF.

As to this clone: The read stops 3 residues short of the end of the CDR3; the missing end is completed from the germline J gene. Additional DNA sequences in this sample encode the identical CDR3. V gene TRBV7-2 combines with J gene TRBJ2-3; TRBD2 might be the D (5 bases). V was cut by 2 bases and J by 5 bases, with 8 bases left in between. The CDR3 length is 13 residues. Germline V gene sequence: CDR1 SGHTA, CDR2 FQGNSA. Partial CDR3 DNA: TGTGCCAGCAGCTTACTACGGGGAGATACG. Its translation is CASSLLRGDT. From start to end, the CDR3 is CASSLLRGDTQYF.

A word on this clone: The read terminates 3 residues before the CDR3 end, so the remaining end is supplied by the germline J gene. The chain couples TRBV5-1 to TRBJ2-2; 7 positions agree with TRBD2. The CDR3 is 14 residues long. Trimming at V came to 6 bases and at J to 5 bases, leaving 7 bases not matched to a gene. Germline V gene sequence: CDR1 SGHRS, CDR2 YFSETQ. The part of the CDR3 DNA that was read is TGCGCCAGCAAGGGAGGGCCGGGGACCGGGGAG. Its protein product is CASKGGPGTGE. The whole CDR3 protein reads CASKGGPGTGELFF.

For this clone: The read finishes 3 residues shy of the CDR3 end, and the germline J gene is used to complete it. The J gene is TRBJ2-1, the V gene TRBV18; 10 bases fit TRBD1. Germline values: CDR1 KGHSH, CDR2 LQKENI. The CDR3 runs 15 residues. The V segment lost 4 bases and the J segment 5 bases; nucleotides outside the gene matches: 5. The covered CDR3 bases are TGTGCCAGCTCACTTAGACAGGGGGCCAACAATGAG. Encoded protein: CASSLRQGANNE. The CDR3 in full is CASSLRQGANNEQFF.

About this clone: The CDR3 goes on 3 residues after the read ends, and that part is filled in from the germline J gene. V gene TRBV5-1 combines with J gene TRBJ2-7; 7 bases are a match to TRBD1. Trimming cost V 0 bases and J 0 bases; bases outside gene matches: 3. This CDR3 is built from 15 residues. Germline values: CDR1 SGHRS, CDR2 YFSETQ. The CDR3 DNA, read in part, is TGCGCCAGCAGCTTGGGGGACAGATTCTCCTACGAG. It specifies CASSLGDRFSYE. The entire CDR3 is CASSLGDRFSYEQYF.

Concerning this clone itself: The read terminates 3 residues before the CDR3 end, so the remaining end is supplied by the germline J gene. The chain links TRBV6-4 to TRBJ2-2, with TRBD2 matching 7 bases. J gave up 2 bases and V 8 bases, and 5 bases lay outside the gene matches. The CDR3 totals 14 residues. Germline CDR1 and CDR2: MRHNA and SNTAGT. CDR3 sequence reads: CASGRDFNTGELFF. The part of the CDR3 DNA that was read is TGTGCCAGCGGGAGGGACTTCAACACCGGGGAG.

About this clone: The CDR3 goes on 3 residues after the read ends, and that part is filled in from the germline J gene. This sequence joins TRBV20-1 and TRBJ2-4; D might be TRBD2 (5 bases). V lost 1 base and J lost 9, with 13 bases in between. Germline V gives CDR1 DFQATT, CDR2 SNEGSKA (reference sequence). This CDR3 has 13 amino acids. The CDR3 loop is CSARARTSGIQYF. The CDR3 DNA, read in part, is TGCAGTGCTAGAGCCAGGACTTCGGGCATT.

The DNA read from the CDR3 is TGTGCCAGTAGTATCGCGGGTCTTGGCCCCTATGGC. Its translation: CASSIAGLGPYG. The whole CDR3 protein is CASSIAGLGPYGYTF. The rearrangement joins TRBV19 to TRBJ1-2, with D unresolved. The CDR3 end is not reached by the read, which stops 3 residues before it; the germline J gene fills it in. Germline V gives CDR1 LNHDA, CDR2 SQIVND (reference sequence). This CDR3 is 15 amino acids long. Trimming removed 3 bases at V and 4 bases at J, with 15 bases between.

A note on this clone: One junction end does not reproduce the germline sequence, and a read error may be involved. The DNA ends 3 residues before the CDR3 does, and the rest of the CDR3 is filled in from the germline J gene. The chain uses TRBV4-2 and TRBJ2-7; D is uncertain. From germline, CDR1 is LGHNA and CDR2 YNFKEQ. The CDR3 is 15 residues long. The CDR3 here is CASSQNSYPNYEQYF. The part of the CDR3 DNA that was read is TGCGCCAGCAGCCAAAACAGTTATCCGAACTACGAG.

About this clone itself: The sequence runs out 3 residues before the end of the CDR3; the remainder is reconstructed from the germline J gene. The chain carries TRBV11-2 and TRBJ1-2, with D possibly matching TRBD1 (6 bases). CDR3 size: 12 residues. CDR1 SGHAT and CDR2 FQNNGV come from the germline V gene. The V gene lost 10 bases and the J gene lost 4 bases, with 13 bases spanning the gap. The CDR3 loop is CAKSRQVYGYTF. The CDR3 bases that were read are TGTGCCAAAAGTCGACAGGTCTATGGC. Supplemented by reference TRBV11-2 and TRBJ1-2, the full variable domain reads EAGVAQSPRYKIIEKRQSVAFWCNPISGHATLYWYQQILGQGPKLLIQFQNNGVVDDSQLPKDRFSAERLKGVDSTLKIQPAKLEDSAVYLCAKSRQVYGYTFGSGTRLTVV.

As for this clone: The read ends 3 residues shy of where the CDR3 ends; the end is completed using the germline J gene. The V and J genes are TRBV19 and TRBJ2-5; a possible D gene is TRBD1 (5 bases). The germline V gene has CDR1 LNHDA and CDR2 SQIVND (reference sequence). Between the trimmed V and J ends, which lost 5 bases and 5 bases, there was a span of 18 bases. This CDR3 is 15 amino acids long. CDR3 DNA (partial): TGTGCCAGTAGTTTGTCGGGCAGGGTCTGGGAGACC. This gives the protein CASSLSGRVWET. The full CDR3 is CASSLSGRVWETQYF.

Details on this clone: The read halts 3 residues ahead of the CDR3 end, with the missing end drawn from the germline J gene. V is TRBV2 and J is TRBJ1-4; D unresolved. Germline CDR1 and CDR2: SNHLY and FYNNEI. The CDR3 sequence is 13 residues long. CDR3 bases read: TGTGCCAGCAGCGCCTTCTATAATTCACCA. This gives the protein CASSAFYNSP. The complete CDR3 sequence is CASSAFYNSPLFF.

Considering frequency, this clone is medium-sized. The read terminates 3 residues ahead of where the CDR3 ends, so the germline J gene completes it. The V call is TRBV7-2, the J call TRBJ2-3; 7 bases are shared with TRBD1. The germline V gene encodes CDR1 SGHTA and CDR2 FQGNSA. The ends lost 4 bases at V and 6 bases at J; junction bases unmatched: 10. The CDR3 is made up of 15 amino acids. The sequenced CDR3 bases are TGTGCCAGCAGCTCGGACAGGTTTGGCGGGGATACG. Its translation: CASSSDRFGGDT. The entire CDR3 reads CASSSDRFGGDTQYF. The full variable domain, with the rest looked up from reference TRBV7-2 and TRBJ2-3, is GAGVSQSPSNKVTEKGKDVELRCDPISGHTALYWYRQSLGQGLEFLIYFQGNSAPDKSGLPSDRFSAERTGGSVSTLTIQRTQQEDSAVYLCASSSDRFGGDTQYFGPGTRLTVL.

The DNA read from the CDR3 is TGTGCCAGCAGCCAACGAAGGAGACGGGAAGAGACC. Translation gives CASSQRRRREET. The full CDR3 protein is CASSQRRRREETQYF. The chain links TRBV14 to TRBJ2-5; D is unclear. The CDR3 end lies 3 residues beyond the end of the read and is filled in from the germline J gene. This CDR3 comprises 15 residues. The V gene's germline CDR1 is SGHDN and CDR2 FVKESK. Trimming pared 2 bases from V and 3 bases from J, leaving 13 bases between.

The CDR3 DNA, read in part, is TGTGCCAGCAGTCGGGCAGGCGGGGGTCAGCCC. Translated, it gives CASSRAGGGQP. The whole CDR3 protein is CASSRAGGGQPQHF. The rearrangement links TRBV6-2 or TRBV6-3 to TRBJ1-5, with D tentatively TRBD1 (5 bases). The DNA ends 3 residues before the CDR3 does, and the rest of the CDR3 is filled in from the germline J gene. The V gene lost 5 bases and the J gene lost 6 bases, with 14 bases spanning the gap. This CDR3 has 14 amino acids. Germline V gene lookup returns CDR1 MNHEY and CDR2 SVGEGT.

Points on this clone: The sequence runs out 3 residues before the end of the CDR3; the remainder is reconstructed from the germline J gene. J is TRBJ2-5 and V is TRBV4-2, with 8 bases lining up with TRBD2. Trimming took 5 bases from V and 3 from J; bases not matched to a gene: 14. The CDR3 totals 17 residues. CDR1 LGHNA and CDR2 YNFKEQ come from the germline V gene. CDR3 DNA, as far as it was read: TGTGCCAGCAGCGAAGGGGCGGCGGGGGGACCTAAAGAGACC. Protein product: CASSEGAAGGPKET. The CDR3 in its entirety is CASSEGAAGGPKETQYF.

With regard to this clone: Read sequence stops 3 residues before the CDR3 end, and the germline J gene provides the missing end. This sequence joins TRBV7-2 and TRBJ1-5, with D unresolved. Trimming left V 2 bases short and J 5 bases short, with 4 bases between. The CDR3 consists of 12 residues. Per germline, CDR1 SGHTA and CDR2 FQGNSA. Incomplete CDR3 DNA: TGTGCCAGCAGCTTATATGATCAGCCC. This sequence encodes CASSLYDQP. The full CDR3 is CASSLYDQPQHF.

Details on this clone: Coverage ceases 3 residues before the CDR3 finishes, and the germline J gene fills in the end. V and J are TRBV19 and TRBJ2-5; no reliable D call. CDR3 length: 13 residues. In germline, CDR1 is LNHDA, CDR2 SQIVND (reference sequence). Trimming stripped 6 bases from V and 5 bases from J, with 13 bases between. CDR3 sequence: CASSLTREETQYF. The CDR3 bases that were read are TGTGCCAGTAGCCTGACAAGAGAGGAGACC.

The CDR3 spells CASTSQGVYTEAFF. CDR3 bases read: TGTGCCAGTACCTCTCAGGGAGTGTACACTGAA. V and J are TRBV19 and TRBJ1-1; the D gene is possibly TRBD1 (5 bases). The read ends 3 residues shy of where the CDR3 ends; the end is completed using the germline J gene. Germline assignment: CDR1 LNHDA and CDR2 SQIVND (reference sequence). V was clipped by 7 bases and J by 3 bases, with 15 bases between them. The CDR3 spans 14 residues.

A remark on this clone: The CDR3 is cut off 3 residues early in the read; its end comes from the germline J gene. The chain has TRBV18 and TRBJ1-3, with D possibly matching TRBD1 (6 bases). Germline V lookup: CDR1 KGHSH, CDR2 LQKENI. V dropped 3 bases and J dropped 4 bases, with 13 bases sitting between them. The CDR3 loop spans 15 amino acids. The sequenced CDR3 bases are TGTGCCAGCTCACCGGGTTCGGACAGCGGAAACACC. This encodes CASSPGSDSGNT. The whole CDR3 protein is CASSPGSDSGNTIYF.

Worth noting for this clone: The DNA ends 3 residues before the CDR3 does, and the rest of the CDR3 is filled in from the germline J gene. The J gene is TRBJ2-1, the V gene TRBV18, with 10 bases aligning to TRBD1. Germline trimming cut 6 bases from V and 5 bases from J; bases unmatched to any gene: 10. This CDR3 has 16 residues. Germline lookup yields CDR1 KGHSH and CDR2 LQKENI. The CDR3 region is CASSPTDRGLHNEQFF. CDR3 bases read: TGTGCCAGCTCCCCGACAGACAGGGGGCTTCACAATGAG.

On this clone: The read ends 3 residues shy of where the CDR3 ends; the end is completed using the germline J gene. The rearrangement uses TRBV19 and TRBJ1-5; tentative D call: TRBD1 (6 bases). The CDR3 totals 16 residues. Trimming took 3 bases from V and 4 from J, leaving 16 bases between them. Germline V lookup: CDR1 LNHDA, CDR2 SQIVND (reference sequence). The CDR3 bases that were read are TGTGCCAGTAGTATTCAGGTCGGGACACCTAATCAGCCC. It is translated as CASSIQVGTPNQP. The full-length CDR3 reads as CASSIQVGTPNQPQHF.

A remark on this clone: The read terminates 3 residues ahead of where the CDR3 ends, so the germline J gene completes it. The rearrangement joins TRBV7-2 to TRBJ1-1; D remains unclear. The germline V gene has CDR1 SGHTA and CDR2 FQGNSA. V was pared by 5 bases and J by 0 bases, with 13 bases between. CDR3 size: 15 residues. This CDR3 reads CASSLAASLNTEAFF. The sequenced CDR3 bases are TGTGCCAGCAGCCTCGCCGCCAGTCTGAACACTGAA.

With respect to this clone: Read data end 3 residues before the CDR3 end; the end is taken from the germline J gene. The rearrangement links TRBV5-1 to TRBJ2-3; 10 bases agree with TRBD1. The V gene's germline CDR1 is SGHRS and CDR2 YFSETQ. V dropped 4 bases and J dropped 1; count of bases not matched to a gene: 3. The CDR3 has 15 amino acids. The CDR3 here is CASSDGTGGTDTQYF. The part of the CDR3 DNA that was read is TGCGCCAGCAGCGATGGGACAGGGGGCACAGATACG.

To note about this clone: The read finishes 3 residues shy of the CDR3 end, and the germline J gene is used to complete it. This chain links TRBV20-1 with TRBJ1-5, with a weak D call TRBD1 (6 bases). The CDR3 length is 14 residues. V lost 0 bases and J lost 2, with 8 bases in between. Germline V gene lookup returns CDR1 DFQATT and CDR2 SNEGSKA (reference sequence). The DNA read from the CDR3 is TGCAGTGCTAGAGAGGGGGCTGGCAATCAGCCC. Translated: CSAREGAGNQP. The whole CDR3 sequence is CSAREGAGNQPQHF.

Comment on this clone: The CDR3 extends 3 residues past the end of the read, so its final part is completed from the germline J gene. V usage is TRBV28 and J usage is TRBJ2-7, with 9 nucleotides matching TRBD1. This CDR3 region has 13 residues. The germline CDR1 and CDR2 sequences are MDHEN and SYDVKM. Trimming removed 8 bases from V and 4 bases from J; junction bases left unmatched: 6. CDR3 DNA (partial): TGTGCCAGCTTGGACAGGGGTCGGTACGAG. Its protein is CASLDRGRYE. The CDR3 in its entirety is CASLDRGRYEQYF.

Turning to this clone: The CDR3 end lies 3 residues beyond the end of the read and is filled in from the germline J gene. The J gene is TRBJ2-1, the V gene TRBV5-1; TRBD2 might be the D (5 bases). Trimming took off 0 bases at V and 8 bases at J, with 18 bases between the two ends. Germline CDR1 SGHRS, CDR2 YFSETQ. This CDR3 spans 16 amino acids. CDR3 bases read: TGCGCCAGCAGCTTGGCGTTCGGCGGGCGAAAGGATGAG. It translates to CASSLAFGGRKDE. The whole CDR3 is CASSLAFGGRKDEQFF.

The covered CDR3 bases are TGTGCCTGGTCGCGAAGCTCCTACGAG. Translating gives CAWSRSSYE. The complete CDR3 protein is CAWSRSSYEQYF. This chain links TRBV30 with TRBJ2-7; D is unclear. The CDR3 end falls 3 residues outside the read, so it is completed with the germline J gene. Germline V CDR1 and CDR2: GTSNPN, SVGIG (reference sequence). Between the trimmed V and J ends, which lost 5 bases and 0 bases, there was a span of 8 bases. The CDR3 extends over 12 amino acids.

As concerns this clone: Read data end 3 residues before the CDR3 end; the end is taken from the germline J gene. V and J are TRBV5-1 and TRBJ2-3, with D perhaps assigned TRBD1 or TRBD2 (5 bases each). Germline CDR1 SGHRS, CDR2 YFSETQ. The CDR3 loop spans 18 amino acids. V was clipped by 2 bases and J by 4 bases, with 23 bases between them. The CDR3 sequence: CASSFPDLRERGPDTQYF. CDR3 DNA (partial): TGCGCCAGCAGCTTCCCGGATCTGAGGGAGAGGGGCCCAGATACG.